One and the same sample provided the 11 T cell receptor beta chains below, sequenced in a study of blood T cell repertoires in COVID-19. Data came from immunoSEQ multiplex PCR; TCRdb stores just in-frame clones and leaves some out. The repertoire holds more than 40,000 clones, with approximately 89% as singletons. The sample was peripheral blood. Every receptor here comes from a man in his 60s with active or convalescent COVID-19.

This clone came up once. The genes are TRBV28 and TRBJ1-3; D perhaps matches TRBD1 (5 bases). CDR3 length equals 17 residues. In germline, CDR1 is MDHEN, CDR2 SYDVKM. Deletions cut 6 bases from V and 1 base from J, with 19 bases between. The chain's CDR3 is CASRTNPGVGSGNTIYF. CDR3 coding DNA: TGTGCCAGCAGAACAAACCCGGGGGTGGGGTCTGGAAACACCATATATTTT.

The CDR3 sequence is CASSLRPTGENEQFF. For the CDR3, the DNA is TGTGCCAGCAGCTTGCGCCCAACGGGTGAGAATGAGCAGTTCTTC. The chain links TRBV11-1 to TRBJ2-1; the D is unclear. From germline, CDR1 is SGHAT and CDR2 FQDESV (reference sequence). Deletions cut 3 bases from V and 7 bases from J, with 16 bases between. This CDR3 spans 15 amino acids.

This clone was observed a handful of times. This rearrangement joins TRBV2 to TRBJ1-2, with TRBD1 identical over 10 bases. J lost 5 bases, V lost 6 bases, and 9 bases had no gene match. The CDR3 sequence is 15 residues long. Germline V gene lookup returns CDR1 SNHLY and CDR2 FYNNEI. Written as DNA, the CDR3 is TGTGCCAGCAGGCCGGACAGGGGGGGATTGTATGGCTACACCTTC. Its translation is CASRPDRGGLYGYTF.

This clone came up once. The genes are TRBV9 and TRBJ2-7, with 7 bases aligning to TRBD1. This CDR3 contains 13 residues. CDR1 is SGDLS and CDR2 is YYNGEE in the germline V gene. V lost 4 bases to trimming and J lost 4 bases; unmatched junction nucleotides: 5. CDR3 sequence reads: CASSTRQGYEQYF. The DNA of the CDR3 is TGTGCCAGCAGCACCCGACAGGGTTACGAGCAGTACTTC.

The chain carries TRBV27 and TRBJ2-1, with 9 bases aligning to TRBD2. The CDR3 extends over 14 amino acids. V dropped 7 bases and J dropped 4; count of bases not matched to a gene: 5. The germline CDR1 and CDR2 sequences are MNHEY and SMNVEV (reference sequence). CDR3 bases: TGTGCCAGCACACTTAGCGGGGGATACAATGAGCAGTTCTTC. It is translated as CASTLSGGYNEQFF.

The rearrangement joins TRBV3-1 (or the pseudogene TRBV3-2) to TRBJ2-3; weak D call: TRBD2 (6 bases). The ends were cut back, 1 base at V and 1 base at J, with 9 bases in the middle. Germline-derived CDR1 and CDR2 are LGHDT and YNNKEL (reference sequence). The CDR3 sequence is 15 residues long. DNA for the CDR3: TGTGCCAGCAGCCAAGTTGGAGGGGGCACAGATACGCAGTATTTT. Translating it yields CASSQVGGGTDTQYF.

This clone appeared a single time. The chain has TRBV19 and TRBJ2-6; 7 bases map to TRBD2. V was pared by 5 bases and J by 2 bases, with 0 bases of the junction left unmatched. From germline, CDR1 is LNHDA and CDR2 SQIVND (reference sequence). The CDR3 totals 14 residues. The DNA for the CDR3 is TGTGCCAGTAGTGGGGGGGCTGGGGCCAACGTCCTGACTTTC. Protein product: CASSGGAGANVLTF.

This sequence joins TRBV30 and TRBJ2-1, with D possibly being TRBD2 (5 bases). This CDR3 comprises 14 residues. CDR1 and CDR2 from the germline V gene are GTSNPN and SVGIG (reference sequence). V shed 1 base and J shed 8 bases, with 15 bases lying between them. Here the CDR3 reads CAWSGLARGYEQFF. The CDR3 nucleotides are TGTGCCTGGAGTGGGCTAGCTAGAGGTTATGAGCAGTTCTTC.

The chain recombines TRBV10-2 with TRBJ2-7; tentatively, D is TRBD1 (5 bases). V lost 3 bases and J 3 bases, leaving 9 bases between the germline ends. The CDR3 loop spans 13 amino acids. The germline V gene encodes CDR1 WSHSY and CDR2 SAAADI. This chain's CDR3 is CASSDRENYEQYF. DNA of the CDR3: TGCGCCAGCAGTGACAGGGAAAACTACGAGCAGTACTTC.

This clone came up a few times. The chain couples TRBV7-9 to TRBJ1-4; no clear D gene. Germline CDR1 and CDR2: SEHNR and FQNEAQ (reference sequence). Trimming took off 2 bases at V and 6 bases at J, with 10 bases between the two ends. There are 14 residues in the CDR3. CDR3 coding DNA: TGTGCCAGCAGCTTATTACTTGTAGATGAAAAACTGTTTTTT. This encodes CASSLLLVDEKLFF.

The chain joins TRBV7-9 to TRBJ1-1; 8 nucleotides agree with TRBD1. V dropped 1 base and J dropped 4; count of bases not matched to a gene: 11. Looked up from germline, CDR1 is SEHNR and CDR2 is FQNEAQ (reference sequence). The CDR3 loop spans 17 amino acids. In DNA form, the CDR3 reads TGTGCCAGCAGCTTAGAACGTTGGGGGCAGGGGGCCACTGAAGCTTTCTTT. It is translated as CASSLERWGQGATEAFF.